The 17 T cell receptor beta chains in this list originate from one sample, sequenced in a study of T-cell reconstitution after alpha-beta-depleted transplantation in children (dated by TCRdb to about 2016). The receptor library was made with PCR. These reads were obtained on an Illumina HiSeq 2500. Molecular barcoding was employed in the preparation of TCR libraries, with unique molecular identifiers being used to normalize TCRbeta repertoire quantification. TCRdb passed the public sequencing reads through fastp at Q25 and MiXCR, retaining productive beta sequences. Under each unique CDR3 protein, matching rows form one entry showing the most common genes and DNA. The sample yields 420,000 or so distinct CDR3 sequences; approximately 11% were counted once. The biggest ten clones account for about 5% of the sample. The source was PBMCs from the stem cell graft donor, collected from the stem cell graft. These receptors came from a human donor who donated a stem cell graft to a child with acute myeloid leukemia.

On this clonotype itself: The junction departs from germline at one end; a sequencing error may be responsible. The chain combines TRBV20-1 with TRBJ2-7, with D possibly being TRBD1 (6 bases). The CDR3 sequence is 11 residues long. Germline V lookup: CDR1 DFQATT, CDR2 SNEGSKA (reference sequence). The CDR3 is CSAGDRSEQYF. The CDR3, as DNA: TGCAGTGCTGGAGACAGGAGCGAGCAGTACTTC.

This clonotype was counted at least ten times. The chain couples TRBV7-8 to TRBJ2-1, with unresolved D. Germline V gene lookup returns CDR1 SGHVS and CDR2 FQNEAQ. V was cut by 4 bases and J by 4 bases, with 17 bases left in between. This CDR3 has 16 amino acids. Written as DNA, the CDR3 is TGTGCCAGCAGCTCAAAGACCCGCGCGGCGTACAATGAGCAGTTCTTC. Translating it yields CASSSKTRAAYNEQFF. The complete variable domain, with remaining parts taken from reference TRBV7-8 and TRBJ2-1, reads GAGVSQSPRYKVAKRGQDVALRCDPISGHVSLFWYQQALGQGPEFLTYFQNEAQLDKSGLPSDRFFAERPEGSVSTLKIQRTQQEDSAVYLCASSSKTRAAYNEQFFGPGTRLTVL.

V gene TRBV21-1 combines with J gene TRBJ2-1; TRBD2 is taken as the D call from the table, unchecked against the DNA. TRBV21-1 is described as a pseudogene. The CDR3 is 15 residues long. CDR3 sequence: CASNLAGGGLNEQFF. CDR3 sequence (DNA): TGTGCCAGCAATCTAGCGGGAGGGGGTTTGAATGAGCAGTTCTTC.

The V call is TRBV6-1, the J call TRBJ2-1, with a tentative D call TRBD1 (6 bases). Deletions cut 4 bases from V and 7 bases from J, with 14 bases between. From germline, CDR1 is MNHNS and CDR2 SASEGT. This CDR3 comprises 14 residues. CDR3 in amino acids: CASSGRQAWNEQFF. The DNA of the CDR3 is TGTGCCAGCAGTGGAAGACAGGCTTGGAATGAGCAGTTCTTC.

This sequence joins TRBV5-1 and TRBJ2-7; D is unresolved. Per the germline V gene, CDR1 is SGHRS and CDR2 is YFSETQ. This CDR3 has 16 residues. Trimming stripped 4 bases from V and 2 bases from J, with 19 bases between. CDR3 loop: CASSRNGRVVAYEQYV. Written as DNA, the CDR3 is TGCGCCAGCAGCCGTAACGGACGAGTCGTCGCCTACGAGCAGTACGTC.

This clonotype was found many times. The gene calls are TRBV11-1 and TRBJ2-3; 9 positions match TRBD1. The trim removed 4 bases at V and 6 bases at J, leaving 5 bases unmatched. CDR3 length: 14 residues. Germline CDR1 and CDR2: SGHAT and FQDESV (reference sequence). This chain's CDR3 is CASSSRTGADTQYF. In DNA form, the CDR3 reads TGTGCCAGCAGCTCTCGGACAGGGGCCGATACGCAGTATTTT. Drawing the rest from reference TRBV11-1 and TRBJ2-3, the complete variable domain is EAEVAQSPRYKITEKSQAVAFWCDPISGHATLYWYRQILGQGPELLVQFQDESVVDDSQLPKDRFSAERLKGVDSTLKIQPAELGDSAMYLCASSSRTGADTQYFGPGTRLTVL.

This clonotype was seen a handful of times. The rearrangement joins TRBV25-1 to TRBJ2-7; 11 nucleotides agree with TRBD2. There are 17 residues in the CDR3. With 2 bases clipped from V and 2 bases from J, the junction kept 8 bases outside the gene matches. CDR1 is MGHDK and CDR2 is SYGVNS in the germline V gene. In DNA form, the CDR3 reads TGTGCCAGCAGTGAAGATTGGGCTAGCGGGAGGCCCTACGAGCAGTACTTC. Protein: CASSEDWASGRPYEQYF.

The gene calls are TRBV6-1 and TRBJ2-7, with D maybe TRBD1 (6 bases). Germline CDR1 and CDR2: MNHNS and SASEGT. The CDR3 extends over 11 amino acids. The V end lost 10 bases, the J end lost 7 bases, and 14 bases lay between the germline ends. CDR3 DNA: TGTGCCACGCGACAGGTCGGTGAGCAGTACGTC. This translates into CATRQVGEQYV.

This clonotype was detected ten times or more. The chain joins TRBV12-3 or TRBV12-4 to TRBJ2-4, with D possibly matching TRBD2 (5 bases). The CDR3 loop spans 12 amino acids. V was shortened by 11 bases and J by 1 base, with 9 bases between the two germline ends. The CDR3 DNA is TGTGCCGGATGGAGGGCCAAAAACATTCAGTACTTC. Amino acid sequence: CAGWRAKNIQYF.

The chain uses TRBV7-3 and TRBJ2-3, with 16 positions matching TRBD2. This CDR3 comprises 15 residues. J lost 7 bases, V lost 4 bases, and 2 bases had no gene match. The germline gives CDR1 SGHTA, CDR2 FQGTGA. The CDR3 reads CASSSGLAGGHTQYF. The CDR3 bases are TGTGCCAGCAGCTCGGGACTAGCGGGGGGGCATACGCAGTATTTT.

In this sample, this clonotype turned up many times. This sequence joins TRBV7-8 and TRBJ2-2; D possibly corresponds to TRBD2 (5 bases). There are 15 residues in the CDR3. Germline values: CDR1 SGHVS, CDR2 FQNEAQ. V was clipped by 2 bases and J by 6 bases, with 13 bases between them. The CDR3: CASSLFLGNAGELFF. CDR3 coding DNA: TGTGCCAGCAGCTTATTTCTCGGGAATGCCGGGGAGCTGTTTTTT. The full variable domain, completed using reference TRBV7-8 and TRBJ2-2, is GAGVSQSPRYKVAKRGQDVALRCDPISGHVSLFWYQQALGQGPEFLTYFQNEAQLDKSGLPSDRFFAERPEGSVSTLKIQRTQQEDSAVYLCASSLFLGNAGELFFGEGSRLTVL.

This clonotype was found many times. The chain couples TRBV7-2 to TRBJ2-5; no firm D call. The germline V and J ends were trimmed by 2 bases and 0 bases, with 4 bases remaining between them. The CDR3 runs 13 residues. The germline V gene has CDR1 SGHTA and CDR2 FQGNSA. CDR3 nucleotide sequence: TGTGCCAGCAGCTTATCTCACCAAGAGACCCAGTACTTC. Translating gives CASSLSHQETQYF.

At least ten counts were recorded for this clonotype. The rearrangement joins TRBV7-2 to TRBJ1-3, with D possibly TRBD1 on 5 matching bases. Germline V gives CDR1 SGHTA, CDR2 FQGNSA. The CDR3 consists of 14 residues. V gave up 5 bases and J gave up 3 bases, with 11 bases separating them. The CDR3 spells CASSPAGVGNTIYF. CDR3 bases: TGTGCCAGCAGCCCCGCGGGGGTTGGAAACACCATATATTTT.

DNA for the CDR3: TGTGCCAGCAGCCGACTAGCGGGGGACCTAGAGACCCAGTACTTC. It encodes CASSRLAGDLETQYF. The chain links TRBV5-4 to TRBJ2-5; 12 bases agree with TRBD2. This CDR3 is 15 amino acids long. Germline lookup yields CDR1 SGHNT and CDR2 YYREEE (reference sequence). Losses at the gene ends were 4 bases for V and 4 bases for J; bases not matched to a gene: 5.

This clonotype occurred many times. CDR3 DNA: TGTGCCAGCAGTGCCCTTTCAGCGGGACCCTACAATGAGCAGTTCTTC. Protein: CASSALSAGPYNEQFF. The chain carries TRBV12-3 or TRBV12-4 and TRBJ2-1, with 7 bases matching TRBD2. V dropped 5 bases and J dropped 2; count of bases not matched to a gene: 9. The CDR3 has 16 residues.

This chain's CDR3 is CSARDPRGTDTQYF. In DNA form, the CDR3 reads TGCAGTGCTAGAGACCCCAGGGGAACAGATACGCAGTATTTT. The chain is built from TRBV20-1 and TRBJ2-3, with D possibly being TRBD1 (6 bases). Germline lookup yields CDR1 DFQATT and CDR2 SNEGSKA (reference sequence). The CDR3 is 14 residues long. The germline V and J ends were trimmed by 0 bases and 3 bases, with 10 bases remaining between them.

The genes are TRBV4-1 and TRBJ2-3, with D tentatively TRBD2 (6 bases). This CDR3 has 16 amino acids. Germline values: CDR1 MGHRA, CDR2 YSYEKL. V was clipped by 4 bases and J by 3 bases, with 17 bases between them. CDR3 in amino acids: CASSRDWSGVTDTQYF. The CDR3, as DNA: TGCGCCAGCAGCCGAGACTGGTCGGGGGTTACAGATACGCAGTATTTT.